The entry below describes one T cell receptor beta chain. Its antigen is as yet unknown. No culture or expansion preceded analysis of these blood cells. The entry originates in a study of neoadjuvant anti-PD-1 for oral cavity cancer. Study summary: Patients without progression received a fourth nivolumab dose around day 43, then surgical resection on days 50-56.

TCRdb's copy holds only in-frame clones and misses some; the assay was immunoSEQ multiplex PCR. The repertoire holds 55,000 to 75,000 clones, 65% to 85% seen once, with 2.6% in the top ten. Whole-study findings and limits: PBMC Gini-index clonality exceeded responders' in non-responders post-nivolumab.

J gave up 4 bases and V 0 bases, and 9 bases lay outside the gene matches. The CDR3 runs 19 residues. The V gene's germline CDR1 is SGHRS and CDR2 YFSETQ. The source of this sequence is a person aged 35-79 years with oral cavity squamous cell carcinoma. Here the sequenced sample was PBMCs, taken before nivolumab (anti-PD-1) treatment. The chain is built from TRBV5-1 and TRBJ2-6; 11 bases fit TRBD1. The CDR3 DNA follows: TGCGCCAGCAGCTTGGCCTCCGGGACAGGGGGATCAGGGGCCAACGTCCTGACTTTC. Its protein is CASSLASGTGGSGANVLTF.